One and the same sample provided the 10 T cell receptor beta chains below, sequenced in a study of blood T cell repertoires in COVID-19. Here immunoSEQ multiplex PCR was the method, and the copy in TCRdb shows in-frame clones only, minus some. The top ten clones hold less than 2% of a sample with 150,000 to 200,000 clones, roughly four fifths of them seen once. The sequenced material came from peripheral blood. These receptors all come from a human donor in a cohort sampled during active COVID-19.

The chain employs TRBV5-1 and TRBJ2-5; 9 bases fit TRBD1. CDR1 is SGHRS and CDR2 is YFSETQ in the germline V gene. V was pared by 0 bases and J by 2 bases, with 2 bases of the junction left unmatched. The CDR3 covers 15 residues. The CDR3 reads CASSLVDRGQETQYF. Here the CDR3 DNA reads TGCGCCAGCAGCTTGGTAGACAGGGGGCAAGAGACCCAGTACTTC.

The chain couples TRBV6-5 to TRBJ2-7, with D tentatively TRBD1 (6 bases). Germline loops: CDR1 MNHEY, CDR2 SVGAGI. The CDR3 runs 13 residues. The ends were cut back, 2 bases at V and 7 bases at J, with 12 bases in the middle. The CDR3 here is CASSYRQGLEQYF. The CDR3 region has the DNA TGTGCCAGCAGTTACCGGCAGGGGTTGGAGCAGTACTTC.

The gene calls are TRBV7-6 and TRBJ2-7, with D possibly TRBD2 on 5 matching bases. Germline lookup yields CDR1 SGHVS and CDR2 FNYEAQ. The length of the CDR3 is 14 residues. Trimming removed 0 bases from V and 3 bases from J, with 9 bases in between. For the CDR3, the DNA is TGTGCCAGCAGCTTAGCGTTCGGGGTCTACGAGCAGTACTTC. It codes for CASSLAFGVYEQYF.

In nucleotides, the CDR3 is TGTGCCAGCAGTTACCGGGACAGCATTAACTATGGCTACACCTTC. Translating it yields CASSYRDSINYGYTF. The chain joins TRBV6-2 or TRBV6-3 to TRBJ1-2, with 7 bases lining up with TRBD1. CDR3 length equals 15 residues. CDR1 and CDR2 (germline): MNHEY, SVGEGT. J gave up 1 base and V 2 bases, and 4 bases lay outside the gene matches.

Here the CDR3 DNA reads TGTGCCAGCAGCTTGGACAGGGTAATCACTGAAGCTTTCTTT. Translating it yields CASSLDRVITEAFF. V and J are TRBV5-4 and TRBJ1-1, with TRBD1 as a possible D gene (6 bases). V lost 0 bases to trimming and J lost 4 bases, with 10 bases between them. The CDR3 contains 14 residues. Germline lookup yields CDR1 SGHNT and CDR2 YYREEE (reference sequence).

V usage is TRBV10-3 and J usage is TRBJ2-7, with TRBD2 as a possible D gene (5 bases). The CDR3 is 13 amino acids. Trimming took off 0 bases at V and 3 bases at J, with 6 bases between the two ends. Germline loops: CDR1 ENHRY, CDR2 SYGVKD. In DNA, the CDR3 is TGTGCCATCAGTGAGTCCCGGGACTACGAGCAGTACTTC. Its translation: CAISESRDYEQYF.

DNA for the CDR3: TGTGCCAGTAGTATATCAGGGGGTAATGAAAAACTGTTTTTT. Its protein is CASSISGGNEKLFF. This rearrangement joins TRBV19 to TRBJ1-4; 7 bases map to TRBD1. The CDR3 is made up of 14 amino acids. Germline-derived CDR1 and CDR2 are LNHDA and SQIVND (reference sequence). The V segment lost 2 bases and the J segment 4 bases; nucleotides outside the gene matches: 1. The full variable domain, with the rest looked up from reference TRBV19 and TRBJ1-4, is DGGITQSPKYLFRKEGQNVTLSCEQNLNHDAMYWYRQDPGQGLRLIYYSQIVNDFQKGDIAEGYSVSREKKESFPLTVTSAQKNPTAFYLCASSISGGNEKLFFGSGTQLSVL.

The chain is built from TRBV11-2 and TRBJ1-1; a weak D match, TRBD1 (6 bases). Trimming removed 1 base at V and 1 base at J, with 16 bases between. The CDR3 is 17 amino acids. Germline loops: CDR1 SGHAT, CDR2 FQNNGV. The CDR3 here is CASSLVPRGAENTEAFF. CDR3 nucleotide sequence: TGTGCCAGCAGCTTAGTTCCCCGGGGGGCGGAGAACACTGAAGCTTTCTTT. Using reference TRBV11-2 and TRBJ1-1 for the parts outside the CDR3, the full variable domain is EAGVAQSPRYKIIEKRQSVAFWCNPISGHATLYWYQQILGQGPKLLIQFQNNGVVDDSQLPKDRFSAERLKGVDSTLKIQPAKLEDSAVYLCASSLVPRGAENTEAFFGQGTRLTVV.

The V gene is TRBV18, the J gene TRBJ1-2; D uncertain. V lost 0 bases and J 1 base, leaving 6 bases between the germline ends. CDR1 and CDR2 (germline): KGHSH, LQKENI. The CDR3 is 14 amino acids. The CDR3 spells CASSPPVVNYGYTF. CDR3 in DNA: TGTGCCAGCTCACCACCGGTAGTTAACTATGGCTACACCTTC.

This clone was detected only a few times. The chain couples TRBV4-3 to TRBJ2-1; D not resolved. The CDR3 is 14 residues long. Germline V lookup: CDR1 LGHNA, CDR2 YSLEER. The V gene lost 0 bases and the J gene lost 4 bases, with 7 bases spanning the gap. The CDR3 region has the DNA TGCGCCAGCAGCCAAGATGGGCAGTACAATGAGCAGTTCTTC. Protein: CASSQDGQYNEQFF.